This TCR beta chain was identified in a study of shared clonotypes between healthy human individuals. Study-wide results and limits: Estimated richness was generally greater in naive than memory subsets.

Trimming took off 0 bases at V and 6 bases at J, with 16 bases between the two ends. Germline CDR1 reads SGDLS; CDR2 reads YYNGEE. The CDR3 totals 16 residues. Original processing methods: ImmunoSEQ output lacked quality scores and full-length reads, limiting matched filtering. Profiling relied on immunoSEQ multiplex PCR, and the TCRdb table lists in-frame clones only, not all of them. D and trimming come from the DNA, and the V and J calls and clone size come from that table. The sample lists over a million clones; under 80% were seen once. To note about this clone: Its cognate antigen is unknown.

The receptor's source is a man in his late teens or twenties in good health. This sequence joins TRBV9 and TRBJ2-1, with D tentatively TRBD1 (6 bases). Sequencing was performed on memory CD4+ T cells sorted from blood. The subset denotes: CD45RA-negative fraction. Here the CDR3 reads CASSVGTGYGSNEQFF. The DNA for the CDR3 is TGTGCCAGCAGCGTAGGTACAGGGTACGGAAGCAATGAGCAGTTCTTC.